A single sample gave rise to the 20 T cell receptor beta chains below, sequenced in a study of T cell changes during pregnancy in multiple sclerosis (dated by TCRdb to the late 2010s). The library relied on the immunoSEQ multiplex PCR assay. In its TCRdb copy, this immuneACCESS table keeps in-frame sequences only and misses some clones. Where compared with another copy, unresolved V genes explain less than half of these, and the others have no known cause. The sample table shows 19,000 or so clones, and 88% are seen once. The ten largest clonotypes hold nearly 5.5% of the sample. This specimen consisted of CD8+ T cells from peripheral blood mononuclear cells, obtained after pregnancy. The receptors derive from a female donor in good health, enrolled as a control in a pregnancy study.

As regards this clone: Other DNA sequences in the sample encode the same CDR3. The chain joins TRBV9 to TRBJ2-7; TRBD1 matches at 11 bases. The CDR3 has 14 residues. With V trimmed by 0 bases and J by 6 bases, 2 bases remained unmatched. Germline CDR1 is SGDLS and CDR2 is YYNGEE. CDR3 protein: CASSVGGQGVEQYF. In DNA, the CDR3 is TGTGCCAGCAGCGTAGGGGGACAGGGGGTCGAGCAGTACTTC.

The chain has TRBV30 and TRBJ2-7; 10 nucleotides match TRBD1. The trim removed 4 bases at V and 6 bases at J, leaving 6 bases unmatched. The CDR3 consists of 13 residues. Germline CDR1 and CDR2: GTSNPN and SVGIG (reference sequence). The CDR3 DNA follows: TGTGCCTGGACTGTGGACAGGGGGAGCGAGCAGTACTTC. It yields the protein CAWTVDRGSEQYF.

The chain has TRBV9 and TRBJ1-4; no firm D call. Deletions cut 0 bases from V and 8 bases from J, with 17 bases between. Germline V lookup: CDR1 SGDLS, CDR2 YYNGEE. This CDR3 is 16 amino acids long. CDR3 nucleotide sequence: TGTGCCAGCAGCGTAGCTCCCAGGACCCGAGGGGAAAAACTGTTTTTT. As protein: CASSVAPRTRGEKLFF. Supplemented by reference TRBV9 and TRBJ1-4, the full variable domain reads DSGVTQTPKHLITATGQRVTLRCSPRSGDLSVYWYQQSLDQGLQFLIQYYNGEERAKGNILERFSAQQFPDLHSELNLSSLELGDSALYFCASSVAPRTRGEKLFFGSGTQLSVL.

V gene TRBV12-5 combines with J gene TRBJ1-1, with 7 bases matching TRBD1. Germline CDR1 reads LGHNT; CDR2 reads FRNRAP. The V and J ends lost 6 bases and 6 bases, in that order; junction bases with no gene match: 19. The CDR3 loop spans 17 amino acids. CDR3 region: CASGRRGGGAPKAEAFF. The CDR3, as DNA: TGTGCTAGTGGCCGGAGAGGAGGGGGCGCCCCAAAGGCTGAAGCTTTCTTT.

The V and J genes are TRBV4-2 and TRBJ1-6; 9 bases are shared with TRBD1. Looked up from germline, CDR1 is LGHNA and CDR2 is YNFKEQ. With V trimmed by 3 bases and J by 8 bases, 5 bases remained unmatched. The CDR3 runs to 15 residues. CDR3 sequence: CASSQDRGSDSPLHF. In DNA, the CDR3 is TGTGCCAGCAGCCAGGACAGGGGAAGCGATTCACCCCTCCACTTT.

CDR3 in amino acids: CASSLDYKVYEQYF. DNA of the CDR3: TGTGCCAGCAGCTTGGACTACAAGGTCTACGAGCAGTACTTC. V and J are TRBV5-6 and TRBJ2-7; no clear D. The V gene's germline CDR1 is SGHDT and CDR2 YYEEEE. With 0 bases removed from V and 3 bases from J, the gap between germline ends came to 10 bases. The CDR3 has 14 amino acids.

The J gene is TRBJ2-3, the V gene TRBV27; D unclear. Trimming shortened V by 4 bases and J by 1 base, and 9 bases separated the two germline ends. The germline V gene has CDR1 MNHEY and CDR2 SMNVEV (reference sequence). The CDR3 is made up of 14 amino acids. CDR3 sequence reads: CASSSFGGTDTQYF. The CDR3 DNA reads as TGTGCCAGCAGTTCCTTCGGAGGCACAGATACGCAGTATTTT.

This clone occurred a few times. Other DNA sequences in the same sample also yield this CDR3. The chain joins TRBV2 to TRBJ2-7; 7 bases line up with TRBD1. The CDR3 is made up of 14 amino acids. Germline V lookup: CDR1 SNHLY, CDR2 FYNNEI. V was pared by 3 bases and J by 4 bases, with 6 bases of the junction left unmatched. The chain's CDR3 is CASSELDRAYEQYF. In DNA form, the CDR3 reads TGTGCCAGCAGTGAGCTTGACAGGGCTTACGAGCAGTACTTC. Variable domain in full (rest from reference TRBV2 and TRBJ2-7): EPEVTQTPSHQVTQMGQEVILRCVPISNHLYFYWYRQILGQKVEFLVSFYNNEISEKSEIFDDQFSVERPDGSNFTLKIRSTKLEDSAMYFCASSELDRAYEQYFGPGTRLTVT.

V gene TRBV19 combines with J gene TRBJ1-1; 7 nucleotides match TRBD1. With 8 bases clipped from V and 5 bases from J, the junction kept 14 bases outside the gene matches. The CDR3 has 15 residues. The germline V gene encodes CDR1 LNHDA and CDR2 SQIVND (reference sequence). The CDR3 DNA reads TGTGCCAGTTCTAATTCGCCACAGGGGAAAACTGAAGCTTTCTTT. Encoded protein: CASSNSPQGKTEAFF.

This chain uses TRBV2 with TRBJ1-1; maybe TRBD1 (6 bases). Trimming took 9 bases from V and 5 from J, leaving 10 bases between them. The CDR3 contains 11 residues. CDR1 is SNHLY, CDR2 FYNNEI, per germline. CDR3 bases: TGTGCCAGTAGGGGGGGGACTGAAGCTTTCTTT. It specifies CASRGGTEAFF.

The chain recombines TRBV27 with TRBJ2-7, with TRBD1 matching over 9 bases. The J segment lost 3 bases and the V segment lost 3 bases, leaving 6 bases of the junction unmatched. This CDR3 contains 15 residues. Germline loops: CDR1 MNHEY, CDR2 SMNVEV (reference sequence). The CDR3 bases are TGTGCCAGCAGTTTCCGGGACAGGGTACACTACGAGCAGTACTTC. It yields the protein CASSFRDRVHYEQYF.

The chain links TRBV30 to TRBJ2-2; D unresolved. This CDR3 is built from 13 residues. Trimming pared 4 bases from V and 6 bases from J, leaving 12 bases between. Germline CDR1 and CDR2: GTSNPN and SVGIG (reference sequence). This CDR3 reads CAWTEEIPGELFF. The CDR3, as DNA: TGTGCCTGGACCGAAGAGATCCCCGGGGAGCTGTTTTTT. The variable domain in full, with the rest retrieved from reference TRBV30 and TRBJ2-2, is SQTIHQWPATLVQPVGSPLSLECTVEGTSNPNLYWYRQAAGRGLQLLFYSVGIGQISSEVPQNLSASRPQDRQFILSSKKLLLSDSGFYLCAWTEEIPGELFFGEGSRLTVL.

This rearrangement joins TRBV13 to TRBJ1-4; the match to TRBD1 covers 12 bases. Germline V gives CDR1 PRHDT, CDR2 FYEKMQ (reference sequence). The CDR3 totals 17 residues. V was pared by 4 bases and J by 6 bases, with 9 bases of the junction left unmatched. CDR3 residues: CASSSTVGTGGDEKLFF. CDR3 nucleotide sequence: TGTGCCAGCAGCTCGACCGTTGGGACAGGGGGCGATGAAAAACTGTTTTTT.

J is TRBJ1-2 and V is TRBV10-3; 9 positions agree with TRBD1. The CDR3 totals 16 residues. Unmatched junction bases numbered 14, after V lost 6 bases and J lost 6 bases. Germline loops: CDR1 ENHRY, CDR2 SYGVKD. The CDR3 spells CAIRITGTGPLDGYTF. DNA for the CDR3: TGTGCCATCAGAATCACCGGGACAGGGCCTCTCGATGGCTACACCTTC.

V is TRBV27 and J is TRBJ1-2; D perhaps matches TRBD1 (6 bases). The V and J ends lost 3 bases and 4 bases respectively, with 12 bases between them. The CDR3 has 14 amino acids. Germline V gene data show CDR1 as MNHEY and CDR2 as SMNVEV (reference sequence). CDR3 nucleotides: TGTGCCAGCAGTTTGGGGGGGCCTACCTATGGCTACACCTTC. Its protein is CASSLGGPTYGYTF.

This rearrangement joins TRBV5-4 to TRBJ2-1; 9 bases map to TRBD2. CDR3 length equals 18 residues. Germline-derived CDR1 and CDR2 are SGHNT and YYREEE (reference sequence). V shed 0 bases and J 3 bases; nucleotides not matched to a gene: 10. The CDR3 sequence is CASSLVGIGRGGYNEQFF. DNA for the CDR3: TGTGCCAGCAGCTTGGTAGGGATAGGGCGGGGGGGCTACAATGAGCAGTTCTTC.

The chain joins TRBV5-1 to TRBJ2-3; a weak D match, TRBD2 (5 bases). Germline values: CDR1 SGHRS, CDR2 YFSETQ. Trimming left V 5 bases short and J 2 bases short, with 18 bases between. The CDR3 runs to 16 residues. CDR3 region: CASRLKRATSTDTQYF. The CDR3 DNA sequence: TGCGCCAGCAGACTAAAGAGGGCTACCTCCACAGATACGCAGTATTTT.

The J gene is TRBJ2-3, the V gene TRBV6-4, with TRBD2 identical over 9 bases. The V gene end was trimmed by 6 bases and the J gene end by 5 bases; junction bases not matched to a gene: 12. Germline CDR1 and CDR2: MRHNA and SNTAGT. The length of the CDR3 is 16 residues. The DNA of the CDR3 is TGTGCCAGCAGCGTACTGGCGGGGGGGCCGGTAGATACGCAGTATTTT. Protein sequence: CASSVLAGGPVDTQYF.

DNA of the CDR3: TGTGCCAGCAGCCTGGGACAGGGGTCGGAGGACACTGAAGCTTTCTTT. Its translation is CASSLGQGSEDTEAFF. The V call is TRBV7-6, the J call TRBJ1-1; TRBD1 matches at 10 bases. V lost 5 bases, J lost 3 bases, and 9 bases stayed unmatched. Germline lookup yields CDR1 SGHVS and CDR2 FNYEAQ. This CDR3 has 16 residues.

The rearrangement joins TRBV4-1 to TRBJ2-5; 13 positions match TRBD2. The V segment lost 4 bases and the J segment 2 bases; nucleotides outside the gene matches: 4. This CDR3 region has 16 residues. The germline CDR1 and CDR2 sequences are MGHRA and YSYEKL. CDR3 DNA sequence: TGCGCCAGCAGCCTCCTACTAGCGGGGGGGCAAGAGACCCAGTACTTC. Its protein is CASSLLLAGGQETQYF.